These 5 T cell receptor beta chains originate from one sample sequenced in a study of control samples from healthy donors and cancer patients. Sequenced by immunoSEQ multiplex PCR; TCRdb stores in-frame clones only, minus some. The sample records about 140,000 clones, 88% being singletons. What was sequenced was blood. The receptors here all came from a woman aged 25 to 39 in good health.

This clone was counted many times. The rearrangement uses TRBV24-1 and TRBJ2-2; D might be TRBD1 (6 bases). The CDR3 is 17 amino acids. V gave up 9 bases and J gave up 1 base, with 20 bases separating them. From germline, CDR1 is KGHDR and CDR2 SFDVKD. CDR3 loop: CATFIKHRDKNTGELFF. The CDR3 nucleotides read TGTGCCACCTTTATTAAACACCGGGACAAGAACACCGGGGAGCTGTTTTTT.

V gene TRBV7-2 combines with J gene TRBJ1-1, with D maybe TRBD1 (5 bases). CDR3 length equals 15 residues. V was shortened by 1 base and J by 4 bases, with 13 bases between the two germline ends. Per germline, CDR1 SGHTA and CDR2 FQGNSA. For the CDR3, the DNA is TGTGCCAGCAGCTTAGATATGGGGCATACCACTGAAGCTTTCTTT. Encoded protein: CASSLDMGHTTEAFF.

The chain's CDR3 is CASSTGLWVGEQFF. CDR3 DNA sequence: TGTGCCAGCAGCACCGGATTATGGGTCGGGGAGCAGTTCTTC. The rearrangement uses TRBV5-5 and TRBJ2-1; D not resolved. The ends were cut back, 4 bases at V and 10 bases at J, with 18 bases in the middle. Germline V gives CDR1 SGHKS, CDR2 YYEKEE (reference sequence). CDR3 length equals 14 residues. Full variable domain (missing parts from reference TRBV5-5 and TRBJ2-1): DAGVTQSPTHLIKTRGQQVTLRCSPISGHKSVSWYQQVLGQGPQFIFQYYEKEERGRGNFPDRFSARQFPNYSSELNVNALLLGDSALYLCASSTGLWVGEQFFGPGTRLTVL.

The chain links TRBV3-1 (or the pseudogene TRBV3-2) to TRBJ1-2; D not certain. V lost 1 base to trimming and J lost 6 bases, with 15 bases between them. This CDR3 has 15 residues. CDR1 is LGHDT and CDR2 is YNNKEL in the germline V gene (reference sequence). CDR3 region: CASSQGRPDLNGYTF. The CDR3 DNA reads TGTGCCAGCAGCCAAGGCCGACCCGACCTAAATGGCTACACCTTC.

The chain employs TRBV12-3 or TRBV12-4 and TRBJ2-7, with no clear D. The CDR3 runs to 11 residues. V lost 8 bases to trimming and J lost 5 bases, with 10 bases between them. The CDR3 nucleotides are TGTGCCAGCGGGTGGGGTGACGAGCAGTACTTC. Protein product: CASGWGDEQYF.